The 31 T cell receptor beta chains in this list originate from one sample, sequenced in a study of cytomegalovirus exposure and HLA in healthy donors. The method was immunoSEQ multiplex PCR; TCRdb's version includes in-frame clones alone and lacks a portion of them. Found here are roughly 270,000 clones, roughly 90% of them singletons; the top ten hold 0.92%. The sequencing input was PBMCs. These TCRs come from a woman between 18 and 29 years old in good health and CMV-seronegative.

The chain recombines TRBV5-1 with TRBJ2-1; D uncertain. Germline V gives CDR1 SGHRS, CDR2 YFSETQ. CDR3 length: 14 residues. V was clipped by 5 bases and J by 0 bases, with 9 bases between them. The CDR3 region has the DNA TGCGCCAGCAGGGCAGAAAGCTCCTACAATGAGCAGTTCTTC. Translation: CASRAESSYNEQFF.

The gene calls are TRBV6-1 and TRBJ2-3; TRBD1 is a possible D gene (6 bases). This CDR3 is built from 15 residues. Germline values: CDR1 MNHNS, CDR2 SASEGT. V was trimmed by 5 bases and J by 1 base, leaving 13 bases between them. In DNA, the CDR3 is TGTGCCAGCAGTTGGACAGTGGGGGGCACAGATACGCAGTATTTT. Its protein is CASSWTVGGTDTQYF.

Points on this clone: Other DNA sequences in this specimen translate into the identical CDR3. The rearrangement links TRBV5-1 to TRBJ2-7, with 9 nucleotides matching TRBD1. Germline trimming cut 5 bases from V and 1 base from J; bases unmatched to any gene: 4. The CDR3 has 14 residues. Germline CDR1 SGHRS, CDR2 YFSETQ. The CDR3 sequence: CASRTGTGSYEQYF. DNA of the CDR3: TGCGCCAGCAGGACCGGGACAGGGTCCTACGAGCAGTACTTC.

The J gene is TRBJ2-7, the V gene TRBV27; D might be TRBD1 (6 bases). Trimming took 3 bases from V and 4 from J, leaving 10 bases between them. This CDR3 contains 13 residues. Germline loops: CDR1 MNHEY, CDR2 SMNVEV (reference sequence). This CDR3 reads CASSFLGTYEQYF. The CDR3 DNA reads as TGTGCCAGCAGTTTTTTGGGGACATACGAGCAGTACTTC.

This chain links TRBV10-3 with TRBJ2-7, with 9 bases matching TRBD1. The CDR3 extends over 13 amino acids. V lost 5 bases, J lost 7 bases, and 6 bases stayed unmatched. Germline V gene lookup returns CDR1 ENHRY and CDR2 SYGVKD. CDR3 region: CAISSQGAGEQYF. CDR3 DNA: TGTGCCATCAGTTCACAGGGGGCTGGGGAGCAGTACTTC.

The CDR3 sequence: CASSLGGTGGPDTQYF. The CDR3, as DNA: TGCGCCAGCAGCCTAGGCGGGACAGGGGGGCCAGATACGCAGTATTTT. The V call is TRBV4-3, the J call TRBJ2-3; 11 positions agree with TRBD1. CDR1 and CDR2 from the germline V gene are LGHNA and YSLEER. The length of the CDR3 is 16 residues. The V segment lost 4 bases and the J segment 4 bases; nucleotides outside the gene matches: 7.

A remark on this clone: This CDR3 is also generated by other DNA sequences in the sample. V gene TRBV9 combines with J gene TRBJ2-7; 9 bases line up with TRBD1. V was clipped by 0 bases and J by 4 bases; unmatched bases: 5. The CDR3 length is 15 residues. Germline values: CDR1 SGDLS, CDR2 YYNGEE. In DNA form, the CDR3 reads TGTGCCAGCAGCGTAGGGGTGGGACAGGGTTACGAGCAGTACTTC. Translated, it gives CASSVGVGQGYEQYF.

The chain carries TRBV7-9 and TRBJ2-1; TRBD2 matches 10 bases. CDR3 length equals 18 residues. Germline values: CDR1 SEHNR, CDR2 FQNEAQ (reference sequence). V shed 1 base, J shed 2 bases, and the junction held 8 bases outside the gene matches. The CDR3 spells CASSLGLAGANPYNEQFF. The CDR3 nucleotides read TGTGCCAGCAGCTTAGGCCTAGCGGGAGCCAACCCCTACAATGAGCAGTTCTTC.

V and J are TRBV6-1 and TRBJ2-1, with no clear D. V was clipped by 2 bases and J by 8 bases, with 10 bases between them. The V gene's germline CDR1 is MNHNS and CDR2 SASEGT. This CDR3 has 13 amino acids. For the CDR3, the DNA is TGTGCCAGCAGTGAATTGCAGTGGTATGAGCAGTTCTTC. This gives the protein CASSELQWYEQFF.

CDR3 loop: CASSFGTGNQPQHF. The CDR3 region has the DNA TGTGCCAGCAGCTTCGGGACAGGGAATCAGCCCCAGCATTTT. V and J are TRBV11-2 and TRBJ1-5; 9 nucleotides align to TRBD1. The CDR3 has 14 amino acids. J lost 4 bases, V lost 3 bases, and 1 base had no gene match. The germline CDR1 and CDR2 sequences are SGHAT and FQNNGV. Combining the CDR3 with reference TRBV11-2 and TRBJ1-5 gives the whole variable domain EAGVAQSPRYKIIEKRQSVAFWCNPISGHATLYWYQQILGQGPKLLIQFQNNGVVDDSQLPKDRFSAERLKGVDSTLKIQPAKLEDSAVYLCASSFGTGNQPQHFGDGTRLSIL.

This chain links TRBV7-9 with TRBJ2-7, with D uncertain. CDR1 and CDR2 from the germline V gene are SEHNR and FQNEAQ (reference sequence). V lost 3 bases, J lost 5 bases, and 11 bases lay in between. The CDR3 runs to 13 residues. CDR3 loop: CASSFPLVHEQYF. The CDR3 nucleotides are TGTGCCAGCAGCTTCCCTCTCGTCCACGAGCAGTACTTC.

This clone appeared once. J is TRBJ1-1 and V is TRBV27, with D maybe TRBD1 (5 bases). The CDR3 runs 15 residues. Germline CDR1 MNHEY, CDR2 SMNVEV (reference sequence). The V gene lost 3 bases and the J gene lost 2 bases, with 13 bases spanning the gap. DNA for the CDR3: TGTGCCAGCAGTTTTCGGGGGACGCGTAACACTGAAGCTTTCTTT. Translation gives CASSFRGTRNTEAFF.

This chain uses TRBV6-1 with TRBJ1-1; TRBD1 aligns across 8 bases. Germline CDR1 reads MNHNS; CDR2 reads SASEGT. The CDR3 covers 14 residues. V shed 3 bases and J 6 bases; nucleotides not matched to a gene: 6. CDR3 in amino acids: CASSDRGRLSEAFF. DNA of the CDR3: TGTGCCAGCAGTGACAGGGGGCGACTCTCTGAAGCTTTCTTT.

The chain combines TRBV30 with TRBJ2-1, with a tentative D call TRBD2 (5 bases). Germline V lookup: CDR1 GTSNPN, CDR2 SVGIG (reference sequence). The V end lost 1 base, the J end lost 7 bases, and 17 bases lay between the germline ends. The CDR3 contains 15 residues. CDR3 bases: TGTGCCTGGAGTGCTTTAGGCGGGCCTCGTAATGAGCAGTTCTTC. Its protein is CAWSALGGPRNEQFF.

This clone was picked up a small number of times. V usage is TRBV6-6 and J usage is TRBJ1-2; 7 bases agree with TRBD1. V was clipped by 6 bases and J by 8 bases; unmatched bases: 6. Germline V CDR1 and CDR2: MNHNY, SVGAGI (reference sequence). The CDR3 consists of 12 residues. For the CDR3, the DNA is TGTGCCAGCAGGGAGGGGGCAGAGGGCTACACCTTC. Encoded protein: CASREGAEGYTF.

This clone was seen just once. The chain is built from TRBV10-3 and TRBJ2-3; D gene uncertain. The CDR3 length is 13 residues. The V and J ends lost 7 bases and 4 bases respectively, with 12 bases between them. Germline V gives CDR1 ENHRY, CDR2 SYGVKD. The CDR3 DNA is TGTGCCATCAACCCGGGTTTAGCAGATACGCAGTATTTT. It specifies CAINPGLADTQYF.

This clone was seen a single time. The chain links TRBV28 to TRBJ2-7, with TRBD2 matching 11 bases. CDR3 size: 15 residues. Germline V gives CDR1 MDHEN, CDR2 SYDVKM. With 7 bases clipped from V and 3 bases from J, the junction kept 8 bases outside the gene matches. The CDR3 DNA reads TGTGCCAGCAACCGACTAGCGGGAATGGGCTACGAGCAGTACTTC. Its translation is CASNRLAGMGYEQYF.

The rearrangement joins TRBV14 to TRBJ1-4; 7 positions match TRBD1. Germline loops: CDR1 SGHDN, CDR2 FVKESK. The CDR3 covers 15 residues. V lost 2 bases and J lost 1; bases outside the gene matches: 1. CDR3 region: CASSQRQGTNEKLFF. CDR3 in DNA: TGTGCCAGCAGCCAACGACAGGGAACTAATGAAAAACTGTTTTTT.

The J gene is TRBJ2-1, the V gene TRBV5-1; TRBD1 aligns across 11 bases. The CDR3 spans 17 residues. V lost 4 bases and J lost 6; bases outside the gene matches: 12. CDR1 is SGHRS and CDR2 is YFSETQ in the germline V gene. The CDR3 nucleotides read TGCGCCAGCAGCCATAGCACCGGACAGGGGGCGGGCAATGAGCAGTTCTTC. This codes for CASSHSTGQGAGNEQFF. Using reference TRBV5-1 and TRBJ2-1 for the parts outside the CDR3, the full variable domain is KAGVTQTPRYLIKTRGQQVTLSCSPISGHRSVSWYQQTPGQGLQFLFEYFSETQRNKGNFPGRFSGRQFSNSRSEMNVSTLELGDSALYLCASSHSTGQGAGNEQFFGPGTRLTVL.

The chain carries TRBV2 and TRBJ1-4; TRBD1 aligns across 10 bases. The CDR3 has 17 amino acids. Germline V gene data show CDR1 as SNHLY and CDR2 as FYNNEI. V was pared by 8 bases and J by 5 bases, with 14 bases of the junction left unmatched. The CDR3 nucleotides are TGTGCCAGCTCGACGGGACAGGGGATTAGGGGAAATGAAAAACTGTTTTTT. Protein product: CASSTGQGIRGNEKLFF.

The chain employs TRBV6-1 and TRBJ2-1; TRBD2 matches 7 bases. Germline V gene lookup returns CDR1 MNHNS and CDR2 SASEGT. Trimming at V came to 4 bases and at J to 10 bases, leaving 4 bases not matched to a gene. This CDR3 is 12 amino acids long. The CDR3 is CASSADSGEQFF. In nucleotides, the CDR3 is TGTGCCAGCAGTGCTGATAGCGGGGAGCAGTTCTTC.

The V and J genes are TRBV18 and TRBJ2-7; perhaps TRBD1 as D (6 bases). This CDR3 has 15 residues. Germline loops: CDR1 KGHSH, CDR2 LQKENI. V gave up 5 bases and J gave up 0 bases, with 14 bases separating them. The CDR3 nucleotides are TGTGCCAGCTCAATGAAACAGGGCAGCTCCTACGAGCAGTACTTC. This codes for CASSMKQGSSYEQYF.

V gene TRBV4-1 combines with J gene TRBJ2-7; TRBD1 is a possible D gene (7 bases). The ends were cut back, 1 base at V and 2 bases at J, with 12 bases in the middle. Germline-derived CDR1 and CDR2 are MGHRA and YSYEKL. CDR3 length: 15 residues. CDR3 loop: CASSQGAGGTYEQYF. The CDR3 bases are TGCGCCAGCAGCCAAGGGGCAGGGGGGACCTACGAGCAGTACTTC.

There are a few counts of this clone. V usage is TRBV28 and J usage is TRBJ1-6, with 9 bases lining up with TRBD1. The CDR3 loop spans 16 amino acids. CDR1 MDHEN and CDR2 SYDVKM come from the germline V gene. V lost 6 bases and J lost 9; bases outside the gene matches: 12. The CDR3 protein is CASSAQVQGAISPLHF. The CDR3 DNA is TGTGCCAGCAGCGCCCAGGTACAGGGGGCGATTTCACCCCTCCACTTT.

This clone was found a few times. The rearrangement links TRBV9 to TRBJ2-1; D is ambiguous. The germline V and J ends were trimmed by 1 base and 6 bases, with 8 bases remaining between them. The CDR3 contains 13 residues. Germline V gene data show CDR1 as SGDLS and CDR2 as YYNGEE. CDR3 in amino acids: CASSVSTFNEQFF. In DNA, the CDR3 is TGTGCCAGCAGCGTATCTACCTTCAATGAGCAGTTCTTC.

The CDR3 sequence: CASSVYRTLAGEKLFF. The CDR3 region has the DNA TGTGCCAGCAGCGTCTACAGGACCCTGGCTGGGGAAAAACTGTTTTTT. The V gene is TRBV7-2, the J gene TRBJ1-4; D is perhaps TRBD1 (5 bases). The V gene lost 5 bases and the J gene lost 8 bases, with 21 bases spanning the gap. CDR3 length: 16 residues. The germline V gene has CDR1 SGHTA and CDR2 FQGNSA.

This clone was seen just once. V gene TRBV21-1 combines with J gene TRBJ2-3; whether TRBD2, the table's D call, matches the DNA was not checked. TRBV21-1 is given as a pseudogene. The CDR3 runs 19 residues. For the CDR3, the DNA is TGTGCCAGCAGCGTAAAGGGTGGGACTAGCGGGCGGTACACAGATACGCAGTATTTT. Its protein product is CASSVKGGTSGRYTDTQYF.

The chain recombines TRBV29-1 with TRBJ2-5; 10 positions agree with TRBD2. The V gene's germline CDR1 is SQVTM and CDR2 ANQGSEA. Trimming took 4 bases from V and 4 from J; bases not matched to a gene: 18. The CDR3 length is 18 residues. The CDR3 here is CSVAGLAGERGGGETQYF. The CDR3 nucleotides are TGCAGCGTTGCTGGGCTAGCGGGAGAGAGGGGTGGGGGAGAGACCCAGTACTTC.

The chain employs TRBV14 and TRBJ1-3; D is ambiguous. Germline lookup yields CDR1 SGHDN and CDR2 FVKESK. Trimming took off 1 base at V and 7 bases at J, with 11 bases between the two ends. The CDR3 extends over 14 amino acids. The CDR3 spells CASSQGRARNTIYF. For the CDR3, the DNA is TGTGCCAGCAGCCAAGGGAGAGCGAGGAACACCATATATTTT. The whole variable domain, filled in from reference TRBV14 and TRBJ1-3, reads EAGVTQFPSHSVIEKGQTVTLRCDPISGHDNLYWYRRVMGKEIKFLLHFVKESKQDESGMPNNRFLAERTGGTYSTLKVQPAELEDSGVYFCASSQGRARNTIYFGEGSWLTVV.

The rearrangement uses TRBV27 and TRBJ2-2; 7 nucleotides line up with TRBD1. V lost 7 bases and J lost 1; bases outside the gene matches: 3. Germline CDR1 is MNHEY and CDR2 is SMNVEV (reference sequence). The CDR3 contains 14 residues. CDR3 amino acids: CASTRQGNTGELFF. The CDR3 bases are TGTGCCAGCACCAGACAGGGGAACACCGGGGAGCTGTTTTTT.

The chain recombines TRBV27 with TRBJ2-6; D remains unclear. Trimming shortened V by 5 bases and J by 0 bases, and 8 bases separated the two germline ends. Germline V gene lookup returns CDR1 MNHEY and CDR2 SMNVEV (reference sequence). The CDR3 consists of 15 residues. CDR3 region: CASSGTYSGANVLTF. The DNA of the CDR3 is TGTGCCAGCAGTGGTACCTACTCTGGGGCCAACGTCCTGACTTTC.